This T cell receptor (beta chain) was sequenced during a study of T-cell reconstitution after alpha-beta-depleted transplantation in children. The table lists this clonotype with many counts. The antigen is unknown. The germline V gene encodes CDR1 SGHVS and CDR2 FQNEAQ. The length of the CDR3 is 14 residues. Trimming shortened V by 6 bases and J by 2 bases, and 13 bases separated the two germline ends. Study-wide findings and caveats: Diversity of TCRbeta at day 60 was high in some patients, arising from surviving recipient T cells and thymic progenitors.

The TCRbeta library was prepared with unique molecular identifiers. TCRdb re-derived calls from the PCR reads in MiXCR, one entry per CDR3 protein. The repertoire includes about 150,000 distinct CDR3 sequences, around 10% of them detected once, and about 13% sits in the top ten. The sequence derives from a boy aged 2 to 10 with acute myeloid leukemia, due to receive a stem cell transplant. This chain uses TRBV7-8 with TRBJ2-5; no clear D gene. The source material was PBMCs, sampled before TCRalphabeta/CD19-depleted stem cell transplant. The CDR3 nucleotides read TGTGCCAGCAGACCGGACGTTCAGCAAGAGACCCAGTACTTC. Translation: CASRPDVQQETQYF.